A selection of T cell receptor beta chains follows, all from one sample in a study of OX40 agonist ivuxolimab in advanced cancers. Libraries were prepared by immunoSEQ multiplex PCR; TCRdb keeps only in-frame clonotypes and omits some of them. Among about 83,000 clones listed, 84% were seen once. Sequencing used CD4+ or CD8+ T cells sorted from blood, obtained in a trial of the OX40 agonist ivuxolimab. The source of these receptors is an adult with an advanced solid tumor such as melanoma, head and neck, liver or kidney cancer. CDR3s include the opening cysteine and the closing phenylalanine or tryptophan. The order of the fields is clone size, D gene, V gene, J gene, CDR3 DNA, CDR3 protein. The D gene is left open where the match is weak. Size values are once, few and many counts, or a class for expanded clones, and some rows have none.

abundance: -; d_gene: TRBD2; v_gene: TRBV15; j_gene: TRBJ2-1; CDR3nt: TGTGCCACCAGCAGGTGGTCTAGCGGGAGAGGGTCCTACAATGAGCAGTTCTTC; CDR3aa: CATSRWSSGRGSYNEQFF
abundance: -; d_gene: -; v_gene: TRBV27; j_gene: TRBJ2-3; CDR3nt: TGTGCCAGCAGCTCCTGGGGTAGCGGACGCACAGATACGCAGTATTTT; CDR3aa: CASSSWGSGRTDTQYF
abundance: -; d_gene: TRBD2; v_gene: TRBV5-4; j_gene: TRBJ2-5; CDR3nt: TGTGCCAGCAGCCAACCGAAACCGGGACTAGCGGGAGAGACCCAGTACTTC; CDR3aa: CASSQPKPGLAGETQYF
abundance: -; d_gene: -; v_gene: TRBV4-3; j_gene: TRBJ2-2; CDR3nt: TGCGCCAGCAGCCAAGATCGGGTGGGAACCGGGGAGCTGTTTTTT; CDR3aa: CASSQDRVGTGELFF
abundance: -; d_gene: -; v_gene: TRBV4-2; j_gene: TRBJ2-1; CDR3nt: TGTGCCAGCAGCCAAGAGGTTAGGAATGAGCAGTTCTTC; CDR3aa: CASSQEVRNEQFF
abundance: few; d_gene: -; v_gene: TRBV2; j_gene: TRBJ1-2; CDR3nt: TGTGCCAGCAGTGATGGGGATGACTATGGCTACACCTTC; CDR3aa: CASSDGDDYGYTF
abundance: -; d_gene: TRBD1; v_gene: TRBV27; j_gene: TRBJ2-5; CDR3nt: TGTGCCAGCAGTTCCCGCACTAACAGGGGAGAGACCCAGTACTTC; CDR3aa: CASSSRTNRGETQYF
abundance: -; d_gene: -; v_gene: TRBV7-2; j_gene: TRBJ1-2; CDR3nt: TGTGCCAGCAGCTTCGCACAGGGAGACTATGGCTACACCTTC; CDR3aa: CASSFAQGDYGYTF
abundance: -; d_gene: TRBD1; v_gene: TRBV11-2; j_gene: TRBJ1-3; CDR3nt: TGTGCCAGCAGCTTAGGCTCCCAGGGGGTCTCTGGAAACACCATATATTTT; CDR3aa: CASSLGSQGVSGNTIYF
abundance: -; d_gene: -; v_gene: TRBV6-5; j_gene: TRBJ1-2; CDR3nt: TGTGCCAGCAGTCAACAGGGTTACGGCTACACCTTC; CDR3aa: CASSQQGYGYTF
abundance: -; d_gene: -; v_gene: TRBV6-5; j_gene: TRBJ2-6; CDR3nt: TGTGCCAGCAGTCCTACCTCTGGGGCCAACGTCCTGACTTTC; CDR3aa: CASSPTSGANVLTF
abundance: -; d_gene: -; v_gene: TRBV10-3; j_gene: TRBJ1-5; CDR3nt: TGTGCCATCAGTGAAGAAGGTAGCAATCAGCCCCAGCATTTT; CDR3aa: CAISEEGSNQPQHF
abundance: -; d_gene: -; v_gene: TRBV5-1; j_gene: TRBJ2-5; CDR3nt: TGCGCCAGCAGCTTTGGAGCTGAGACCCAGTACTTC; CDR3aa: CASSFGAETQYF
abundance: -; d_gene: -; v_gene: TRBV4-3; j_gene: TRBJ2-1; CDR3nt: TGCGCCAGCAGCCAAGAAGGCGCCGGGACGGTTGAGCAGTTCTTC; CDR3aa: CASSQEGAGTVEQFF
abundance: few; d_gene: -; v_gene: TRBV7-3; j_gene: TRBJ2-1; CDR3nt: TGTGCCAGCAGCTCGTGGCACTCCTCCTACAATGAGCAGTTCTTC; CDR3aa: CASSSWHSSYNEQFF
abundance: -; d_gene: -; v_gene: TRBV30; j_gene: TRBJ2-5; CDR3nt: TGTGCCTGGAGTGTAAATATGGGTCTCGAGACCCAGTACTTC; CDR3aa: CAWSVNMGLETQYF
abundance: -; d_gene: -; v_gene: TRBV19; j_gene: TRBJ1-5; CDR3nt: TGTGCCAGTAGTATTAACGGAGGAGGTAATCAGCCCCAGCATTTT; CDR3aa: CASSINGGGNQPQHF
abundance: -; d_gene: TRBD2; v_gene: TRBV27; j_gene: TRBJ2-3; CDR3nt: TGTGCCAGCAGTACGACTAGCCTTAGCACAGATACGCAGTATTTT; CDR3aa: CASSTTSLSTDTQYF
abundance: -; d_gene: -; v_gene: TRBV6-1; j_gene: TRBJ2-1; CDR3nt: TGTGCCAGCAGTGACCAGGGTATAGAGCAGTTCTTC; CDR3aa: CASSDQGIEQFF
abundance: -; d_gene: -; v_gene: TRBV11-3; j_gene: TRBJ1-1; CDR3nt: TGTGCCAGCAGCTACCGGGACCCCATGAACACTGAAGCTTTCTTT; CDR3aa: CASSYRDPMNTEAFF
abundance: -; d_gene: -; v_gene: TRBV19; j_gene: TRBJ1-6; CDR3nt: TGTGCCAGTACCGTGGGGTATAATTCACCCCTCCACTTT; CDR3aa: CASTVGYNSPLHF
abundance: -; d_gene: -; v_gene: TRBV6-5; j_gene: TRBJ2-7; CDR3nt: TGTGCCAGCAGTTACGGAGGGGGGGGCAGTCCCTACGAGCAGTACTTC; CDR3aa: CASSYGGGGSPYEQYF
abundance: -; d_gene: TRBD2; v_gene: TRBV28; j_gene: TRBJ2-7; CDR3nt: TGTGCCAGCAGTTTACTAGCGGGGGCCTACGAGCAGTACTTC; CDR3aa: CASSLLAGAYEQYF
abundance: -; d_gene: -; v_gene: TRBV14; j_gene: TRBJ1-2; CDR3nt: TGTGCCAGCAGCCAAGTGGACAGTTATGGCTACACCTTC; CDR3aa: CASSQVDSYGYTF
abundance: few; d_gene: -; v_gene: TRBV29-1; j_gene: TRBJ1-1; CDR3nt: TGCAGCGTTGAACAGGGGAACACTGAAGCTTTCTTT; CDR3aa: CSVEQGNTEAFF
abundance: -; d_gene: -; v_gene: TRBV12-5; j_gene: TRBJ2-3; CDR3nt: TGTGCTAGTGGTTTGGTACTTCCGAGTGTGGGAGATACGCAGTATTTT; CDR3aa: CASGLVLPSVGDTQYF
abundance: -; d_gene: TRBD2; v_gene: TRBV7-2; j_gene: TRBJ2-7; CDR3nt: TGTGCCAGCAGCCAAGCGTCTAGCGGGAGGGTCTACGAGCAGTACTTC; CDR3aa: CASSQASSGRVYEQYF
abundance: once; d_gene: -; v_gene: TRBV14; j_gene: TRBJ1-2; CDR3nt: TGTGCCAGCAGCTCGGCAGTCAACTATGGCTACACCTTC; CDR3aa: CASSSAVNYGYTF
abundance: -; d_gene: TRBD1; v_gene: TRBV19; j_gene: TRBJ1-2; CDR3nt: TGTGCCAGTAGTATAGGGACAGGTCCAGATGGCTACACCTTC; CDR3aa: CASSIGTGPDGYTF
abundance: -; d_gene: TRBD1; v_gene: TRBV10-3; j_gene: TRBJ2-5; CDR3nt: TGTGCCATCAGCTTACAGGGGTGGGAGACCCAGTACTTC; CDR3aa: CAISLQGWETQYF
abundance: -; d_gene: -; v_gene: TRBV19; j_gene: TRBJ1-4; CDR3nt: TGTGCCGTAGCCTGGGAAGGATCTGACGAAAAACTGTTTTTT; CDR3aa: CAVAWEGSDEKLFF
abundance: -; d_gene: -; v_gene: TRBV5-1; j_gene: TRBJ1-2; CDR3nt: TGCGCCAGCAGCTTGGAGGCAGGGAATGGCTACACCTTC; CDR3aa: CASSLEAGNGYTF
abundance: few; d_gene: -; v_gene: TRBV9; j_gene: TRBJ1-3; CDR3nt: TGTGCCAGCAGCGTAGCAGGGGGAAACACCATATATTTT; CDR3aa: CASSVAGGNTIYF
abundance: -; d_gene: -; v_gene: TRBV6-5; j_gene: TRBJ2-3; CDR3nt: TGTGCCAGCAGTTACTCTAAGCAACTTAGCACAGATACGCAGTATTTT; CDR3aa: CASSYSKQLSTDTQYF
abundance: -; d_gene: -; v_gene: TRBV19; j_gene: TRBJ1-1; CDR3nt: TGTGCCAGTACTTATAGGGTAGGGTACACTGAAGCTTTCTTT; CDR3aa: CASTYRVGYTEAFF
abundance: once; d_gene: -; v_gene: TRBV27; j_gene: TRBJ2-2; CDR3nt: TGTGCCAGCAGTTCGGGACCAGGTCGCGGGGAGCTGTTTTTT; CDR3aa: CASSSGPGRGELFF
abundance: -; d_gene: -; v_gene: TRBV9; j_gene: TRBJ1-2; CDR3nt: TGTGCCAGCAGCGCCGACGGGAGTAACTATGGCTACACCTTC; CDR3aa: CASSADGSNYGYTF
abundance: -; d_gene: TRBD2; v_gene: TRBV15; j_gene: TRBJ2-6; CDR3nt: TGTGCCACCAGCCCAACTAGCGGGAGAAGCTCTGGGGCCAACGTCCTGACTTTC; CDR3aa: CATSPTSGRSSGANVLTF
abundance: -; d_gene: -; v_gene: TRBV7-9; j_gene: TRBJ1-1; CDR3nt: TGTGCCAGCAGCTTATACGGGAACCAAGCTTTCTTT; CDR3aa: CASSLYGNQAFF
abundance: -; d_gene: TRBD2; v_gene: TRBV5-1; j_gene: TRBJ2-7; CDR3nt: TGCGCCAGCAGCTTGGGGCCGGTAGCGGGGGGAACGACCTACGAGCAGTACTTC; CDR3aa: CASSLGPVAGGTTYEQYF
abundance: few; d_gene: -; v_gene: TRBV7-8; j_gene: TRBJ2-7; CDR3nt: TGTGCCAGCAGCGAAACGTTTTCCTACGAGCAGTACTTC; CDR3aa: CASSETFSYEQYF
abundance: -; d_gene: -; v_gene: TRBV5-1; j_gene: TRBJ2-7; CDR3nt: TGCGCCAGCAGCTTGGAGGAAGGAATTGCCTACGAGCAGTACTTC; CDR3aa: CASSLEEGIAYEQYF
abundance: once; d_gene: -; v_gene: TRBV7-7; j_gene: TRBJ2-3; CDR3nt: TGTGCTAGCAGCTTAGGGGCGGGCACAGATACGCAGTATTTT; CDR3aa: CASSLGAGTDTQYF
abundance: -; d_gene: -; v_gene: TRBV9; j_gene: TRBJ2-1; CDR3nt: TGTGCCAGCAGCACGACAGTCCCCTCCAATGAGCAGTTCTTC; CDR3aa: CASSTTVPSNEQFF
abundance: -; d_gene: -; v_gene: TRBV6-5; j_gene: TRBJ1-1; CDR3nt: TGTGCCAGCAGCCAGTCGGGGGAGGACACTGAAGCTTTCTTT; CDR3aa: CASSQSGEDTEAFF
abundance: few; d_gene: -; v_gene: TRBV18; j_gene: TRBJ1-1; CDR3nt: TGTGCCAGCTCTCGGGACGGGAACACTGAAGCTTTCTTT; CDR3aa: CASSRDGNTEAFF
abundance: -; d_gene: -; v_gene: TRBV9; j_gene: TRBJ2-1; CDR3nt: TGTGCCAGCAGCGTAGCTGGGGCAGGGAAGGGGAATGAGCAGTTCTTC; CDR3aa: CASSVAGAGKGNEQFF
abundance: -; d_gene: TRBD2; v_gene: TRBV5-1; j_gene: TRBJ2-1; CDR3nt: TGCGCCAGCAGCTCACCCATAGCGGGGGGCCCTAGCTCCTACAATGAGCAGTTCTTC; CDR3aa: CASSSPIAGGPSSYNEQFF
abundance: -; d_gene: -; v_gene: TRBV5-1; j_gene: TRBJ1-1; CDR3nt: TGCGCCAGCAGCTTGGAGGGGGGTTGGACTGAAGCTTTCTTT; CDR3aa: CASSLEGGWTEAFF